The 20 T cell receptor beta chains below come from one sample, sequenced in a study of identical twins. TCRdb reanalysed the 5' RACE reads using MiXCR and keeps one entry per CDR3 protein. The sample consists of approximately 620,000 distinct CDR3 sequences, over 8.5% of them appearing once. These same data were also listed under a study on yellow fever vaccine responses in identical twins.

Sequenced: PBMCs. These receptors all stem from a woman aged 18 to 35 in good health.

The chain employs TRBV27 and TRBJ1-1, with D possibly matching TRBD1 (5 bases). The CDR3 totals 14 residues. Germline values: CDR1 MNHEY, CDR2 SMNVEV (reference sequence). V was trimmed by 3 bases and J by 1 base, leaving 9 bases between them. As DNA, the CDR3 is TGTGCCAGCAGTTTTCAGGGTTGGAACACTGAAGCTTTCTTT. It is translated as CASSFQGWNTEAFF.

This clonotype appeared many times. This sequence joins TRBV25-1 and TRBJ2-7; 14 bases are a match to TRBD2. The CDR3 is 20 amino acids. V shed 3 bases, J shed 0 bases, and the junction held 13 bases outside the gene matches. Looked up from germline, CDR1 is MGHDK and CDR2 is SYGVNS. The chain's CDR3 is CASSDPDPGLAGETSYEQYF. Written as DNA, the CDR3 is TGTGCCAGCAGTGATCCCGATCCGGGACTAGCGGGAGAAACCTCCTACGAGCAGTACTTC.

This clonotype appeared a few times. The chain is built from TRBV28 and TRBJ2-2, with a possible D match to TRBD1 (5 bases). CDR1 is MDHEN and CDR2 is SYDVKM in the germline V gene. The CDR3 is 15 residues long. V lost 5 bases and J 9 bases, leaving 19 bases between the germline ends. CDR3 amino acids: CASSGAADAMRELFF. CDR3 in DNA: TGTGCCAGCAGTGGGGCGGCGGACGCGATGAGGGAGCTGTTTTTT.

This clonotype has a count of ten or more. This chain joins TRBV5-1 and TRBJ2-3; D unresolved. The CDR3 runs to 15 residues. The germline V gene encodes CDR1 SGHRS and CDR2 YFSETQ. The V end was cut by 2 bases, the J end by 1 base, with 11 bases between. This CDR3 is CASSFRRDRTDTQYF. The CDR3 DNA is TGCGCCAGCAGCTTCAGGAGAGATCGCACAGATACGCAGTATTTT. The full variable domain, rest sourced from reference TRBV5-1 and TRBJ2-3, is KAGVTQTPRYLIKTRGQQVTLSCSPISGHRSVSWYQQTPGQGLQFLFEYFSETQRNKGNFPGRFSGRQFSNSRSEMNVSTLELGDSALYLCASSFRRDRTDTQYFGPGTRLTVL.

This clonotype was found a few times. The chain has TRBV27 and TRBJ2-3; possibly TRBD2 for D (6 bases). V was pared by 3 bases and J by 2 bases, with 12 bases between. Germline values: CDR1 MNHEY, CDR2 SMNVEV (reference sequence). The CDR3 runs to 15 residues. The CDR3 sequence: CASSFLRDFTDTQYF. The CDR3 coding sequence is TGTGCCAGCAGTTTCTTGCGGGACTTCACAGATACGCAGTATTTT.

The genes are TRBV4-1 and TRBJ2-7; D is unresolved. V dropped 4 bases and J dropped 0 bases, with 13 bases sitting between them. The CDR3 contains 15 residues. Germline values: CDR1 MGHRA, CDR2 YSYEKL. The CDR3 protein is CASSRVLGSSYEQYF. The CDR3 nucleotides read TGCGCCAGCAGCCGAGTACTGGGCAGCTCCTACGAGCAGTACTTC.

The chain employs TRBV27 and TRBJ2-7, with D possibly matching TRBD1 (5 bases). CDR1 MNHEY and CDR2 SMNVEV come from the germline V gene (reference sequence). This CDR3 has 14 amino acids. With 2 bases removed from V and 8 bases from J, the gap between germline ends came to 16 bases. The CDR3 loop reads CASSLRGTQRKQYF. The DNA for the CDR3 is TGTGCCAGCAGTTTAAGGGGCACCCAGAGGAAGCAGTACTTC.

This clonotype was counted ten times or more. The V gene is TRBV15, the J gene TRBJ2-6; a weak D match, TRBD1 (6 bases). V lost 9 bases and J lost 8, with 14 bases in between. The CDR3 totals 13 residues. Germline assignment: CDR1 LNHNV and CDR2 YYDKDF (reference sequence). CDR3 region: CATQTGTSNVLTF. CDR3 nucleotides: TGTGCCACGCAAACCGGGACATCCAACGTCCTGACTTTC.

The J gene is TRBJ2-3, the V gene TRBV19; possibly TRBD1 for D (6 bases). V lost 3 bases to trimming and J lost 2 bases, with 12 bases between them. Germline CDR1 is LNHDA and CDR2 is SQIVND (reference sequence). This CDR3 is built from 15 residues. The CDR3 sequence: CASSIPQGLTDTQYF. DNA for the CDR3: TGTGCCAGTAGTATCCCGCAGGGGCTCACAGATACGCAGTATTTT.

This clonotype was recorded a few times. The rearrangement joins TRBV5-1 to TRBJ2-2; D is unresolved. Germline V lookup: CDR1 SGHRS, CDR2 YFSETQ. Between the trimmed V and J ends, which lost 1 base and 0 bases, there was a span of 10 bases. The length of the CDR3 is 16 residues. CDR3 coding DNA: TGCGCCAGCAGCTTGTACGGAGACTCGAACACCGGGGAGCTGTTTTTT. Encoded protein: CASSLYGDSNTGELFF.

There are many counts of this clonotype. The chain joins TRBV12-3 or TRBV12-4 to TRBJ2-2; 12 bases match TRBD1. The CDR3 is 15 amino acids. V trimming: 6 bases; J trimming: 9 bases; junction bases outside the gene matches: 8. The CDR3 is CASSLGQGAPRELFF. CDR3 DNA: TGTGCCAGCAGCCTGGGACAGGGGGCGCCCCGGGAGCTGTTTTTT.

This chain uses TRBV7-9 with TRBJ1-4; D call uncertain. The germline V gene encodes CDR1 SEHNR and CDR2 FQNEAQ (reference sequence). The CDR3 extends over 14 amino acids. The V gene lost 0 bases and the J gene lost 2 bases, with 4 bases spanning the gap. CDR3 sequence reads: CASSLARTNEKLFF. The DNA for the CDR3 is TGTGCCAGCAGCTTAGCAAGGACTAATGAAAAACTGTTTTTT.

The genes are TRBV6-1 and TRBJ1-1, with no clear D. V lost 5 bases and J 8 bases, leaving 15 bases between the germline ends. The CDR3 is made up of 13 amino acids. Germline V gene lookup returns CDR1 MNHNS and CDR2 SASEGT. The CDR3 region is CASSQTDIGEAFF. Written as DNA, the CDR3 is TGTGCCAGCAGTCAGACGGATATCGGGGAAGCTTTCTTT.

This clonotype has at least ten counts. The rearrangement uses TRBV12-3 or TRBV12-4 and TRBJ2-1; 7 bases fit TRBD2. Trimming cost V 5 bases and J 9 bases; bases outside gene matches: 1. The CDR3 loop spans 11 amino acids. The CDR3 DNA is TGTGCCAGCAGTCCTAGCGGTGAGCAGTTCTTC. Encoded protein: CASSPSGEQFF.

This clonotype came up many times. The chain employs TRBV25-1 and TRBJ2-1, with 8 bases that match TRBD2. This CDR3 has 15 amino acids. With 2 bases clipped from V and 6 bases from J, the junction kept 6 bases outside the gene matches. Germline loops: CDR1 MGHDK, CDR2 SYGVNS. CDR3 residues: CASSEGSGGRNEQFF. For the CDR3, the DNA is TGTGCCAGCAGTGAAGGCAGCGGGGGTCGCAATGAGCAGTTCTTC.

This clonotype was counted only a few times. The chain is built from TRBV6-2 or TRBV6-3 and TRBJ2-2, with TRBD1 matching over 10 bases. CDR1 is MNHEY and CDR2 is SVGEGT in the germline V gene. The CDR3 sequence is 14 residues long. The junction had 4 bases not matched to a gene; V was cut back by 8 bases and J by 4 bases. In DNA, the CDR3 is TGTGCCAGCGGCCGGGACAGGGGCACCGGGGAGCTGTTTTTT. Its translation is CASGRDRGTGELFF.

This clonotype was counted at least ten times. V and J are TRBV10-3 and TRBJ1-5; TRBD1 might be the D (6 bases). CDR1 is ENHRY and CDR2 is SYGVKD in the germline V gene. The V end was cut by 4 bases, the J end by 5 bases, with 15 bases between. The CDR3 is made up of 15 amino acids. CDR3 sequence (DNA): TGTGCCATCAGTGTGATGGCAGGGGACGATCAGCCCCAGCATTTT. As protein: CAISVMAGDDQPQHF.

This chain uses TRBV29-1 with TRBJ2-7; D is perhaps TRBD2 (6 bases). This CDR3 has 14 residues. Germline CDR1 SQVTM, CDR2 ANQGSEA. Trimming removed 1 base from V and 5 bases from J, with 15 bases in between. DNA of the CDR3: TGCAGCGTTGAAGGAATCGCAGGGACTCACGAGCAGTACTTC. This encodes CSVEGIAGTHEQYF.

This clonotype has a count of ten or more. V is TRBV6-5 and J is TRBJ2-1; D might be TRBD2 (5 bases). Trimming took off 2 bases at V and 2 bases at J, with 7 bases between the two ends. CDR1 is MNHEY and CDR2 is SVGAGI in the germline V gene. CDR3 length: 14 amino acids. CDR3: CASSYRETYNEQFF. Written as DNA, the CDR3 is TGTGCCAGCAGTTACCGGGAAACCTACAATGAGCAGTTCTTC.

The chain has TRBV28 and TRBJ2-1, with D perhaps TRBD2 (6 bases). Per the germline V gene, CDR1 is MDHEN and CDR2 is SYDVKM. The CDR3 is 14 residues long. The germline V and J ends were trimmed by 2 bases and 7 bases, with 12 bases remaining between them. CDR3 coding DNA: TGTGCCAGCAGTTTACTAGCGTCCGGGAATGAGCAGTTCTTC. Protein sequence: CASSLLASGNEQFF.